What follows are 12 T cell receptor beta chains derived from one specimen sequenced in a study of monozygotic twins with cystic fibrosis. This table comes from immunoSEQ multiplex PCR, and its TCRdb copy is limited to in-frame clones, with some not included. There are about 32,000 clones in the sample; roughly 90% occur only once, and under 1% lies in the top ten. Sequencing was performed on blood. These receptors all come from a girl aged 2-9 years with cystic fibrosis.

The chain joins TRBV13 to TRBJ2-1, with TRBD1 identical over 9 bases. The CDR3 runs to 15 residues. Germline V CDR1 and CDR2: PRHDT, FYEKMQ (reference sequence). Unmatched junction bases numbered 6, after V lost 4 bases and J lost 5 bases. Here the CDR3 DNA reads TGTGCCAGCAGCTCACCACAGGGGGCGAACAATGAGCAGTTCTTC. Its protein product is CASSSPQGANNEQFF. Full variable domain (missing parts from reference TRBV13 and TRBJ2-1): AAGVIQSPRHLIKEKRETATLKCYPIPRHDTVYWYQQGPGQDPQFLISFYEKMQSDKGSIPDRFSAQQFSDYHSELNMSSLELGDSALYFCASSSPQGANNEQFFGPGTRLTVL.

The J gene is TRBJ1-2, the V gene TRBV6-5; D is perhaps TRBD1 (5 bases). The germline V gene encodes CDR1 MNHEY and CDR2 SVGAGI. CDR3 length: 13 amino acids. V shed 8 bases and J shed 8 bases, with 18 bases lying between them. CDR3 nucleotide sequence: TGTGCCAGCTCCCCTCTAGAGGGGCCCGGCTACACCTTC. Its protein product is CASSPLEGPGYTF.

The chain combines TRBV6-1 with TRBJ1-3; tentatively, D is TRBD1 (5 bases). Per the germline V gene, CDR1 is MNHNS and CDR2 is SASEGT. The CDR3 extends over 15 amino acids. V shed 4 bases and J shed 3 bases, with 13 bases lying between them. The CDR3: CASSAVDSYGNTIYF. The CDR3 DNA reads as TGTGCCAGCAGTGCAGTAGACAGCTATGGAAACACCATATATTTT.

This chain joins TRBV7-9 and TRBJ2-7; D possibly corresponds to TRBD1 (6 bases). The CDR3 sequence is 14 residues long. V was cut by 3 bases and J by 3 bases, with 12 bases left in between. CDR1 is SEHNR, CDR2 FQNEAQ, per germline (reference sequence). In DNA, the CDR3 is TGTGCCAGCAGCTTTCCGGGACACCACTACGAGCAGTACTTC. Its protein product is CASSFPGHHYEQYF. Full variable domain (remainder filled in from reference TRBV7-9 and TRBJ2-7): DTGVSQNPRHKITKRGQNVTFRCDPISEHNRLYWYRQTLGQGPEFLTYFQNEAQLEKSRLLSDRFSAERPKGSFSTLEIQRTEQGDSAMYLCASSFPGHHYEQYFGPGTRLTVT.

In DNA form, the CDR3 reads TGTGCCAGTAGTATAGATCGAAGGGCCCCCTACAATGAGCAGTTCTTC. This codes for CASSIDRRAPYNEQFF. The chain uses TRBV19 and TRBJ2-1, with D unresolved. Germline V gives CDR1 LNHDA, CDR2 SQIVND (reference sequence). The V and J ends lost 0 bases and 2 bases respectively, with 11 bases between them. The length of the CDR3 is 16 residues.

The rearrangement joins TRBV9 to TRBJ1-4, with TRBD1 matching over 7 bases. Trimming cost V 4 bases and J 4 bases; bases outside gene matches: 4. Germline CDR1 SGDLS, CDR2 YYNGEE. CDR3 length equals 14 residues. The chain's CDR3 is CASSPGQHNEKLFF. Here the CDR3 DNA reads TGTGCCAGCAGCCCGGGACAGCATAATGAAAAACTGTTTTTT.

The chain links TRBV6-6 to TRBJ2-2, with 7 nucleotides matching TRBD2. Losses at the gene ends were 4 bases for V and 6 bases for J; bases not matched to a gene: 8. Germline CDR1 MNHNY, CDR2 SVGAGI (reference sequence). The CDR3 runs to 15 residues. In DNA, the CDR3 is TGTGCCAGCAGTTCCTTGGGACTACGCGCCGGGGAGCTGTTTTTT. Translation: CASSSLGLRAGELFF.

The chain employs TRBV5-1 and TRBJ2-3; D may be TRBD1 (5 bases). The germline V gene encodes CDR1 SGHRS and CDR2 YFSETQ. The CDR3 covers 15 residues. Trimming took off 4 bases at V and 1 base at J, with 13 bases between the two ends. CDR3 amino acids: CASSLRQPRTDTQYF. DNA for the CDR3: TGCGCCAGCAGCCTTAGACAGCCTCGCACAGATACGCAGTATTTT.

The V call is TRBV5-5, the J call TRBJ2-5; 7 bases match TRBD2. This CDR3 is 17 amino acids long. V gave up 0 bases and J gave up 3 bases; unmatched junction bases: 11. Germline CDR1 and CDR2: SGHKS and YYEKEE (reference sequence). DNA for the CDR3: TGTGCCAGCAGCTTGGGGTTGAACGGGGGGTACGAAGAGACCCAGTACTTC. Amino acid sequence: CASSLGLNGGYEETQYF. The variable domain in full, completed from reference TRBV5-5 and TRBJ2-5, reads DAGVTQSPTHLIKTRGQQVTLRCSPISGHKSVSWYQQVLGQGPQFIFQYYEKEERGRGNFPDRFSARQFPNYSSELNVNALLLGDSALYLCASSLGLNGGYEETQYFGPGTRLLVL.

The genes are TRBV7-9 and TRBJ2-3; 10 nucleotides align to TRBD2. This CDR3 is built from 18 residues. Germline V CDR1 and CDR2: SEHNR, FQNEAQ (reference sequence). Trimming at V came to 1 base and at J to 0 bases, leaving 7 bases not matched to a gene. The CDR3 here is CASSLGSGRHASTDTQYF. The CDR3 DNA reads TGTGCCAGCAGCTTAGGTAGCGGGAGGCATGCTAGCACAGATACGCAGTATTTT.

The chain is built from TRBV5-1 and TRBJ2-5; 8 positions agree with TRBD1. The CDR3 length is 16 residues. V lost 0 bases, J lost 4 bases, and 8 bases stayed unmatched. The germline gives CDR1 SGHRS, CDR2 YFSETQ. The chain's CDR3 is CASSLATRGRLETQYF. The CDR3 nucleotides read TGCGCCAGCAGCTTGGCCACCAGGGGGCGACTAGAGACCCAGTACTTC.

This chain connects TRBV18 to TRBJ1-2; D gene unclear. This CDR3 has 13 residues. V was pared by 3 bases and J by 6 bases, with 11 bases between. Germline V CDR1 and CDR2: KGHSH, LQKENI. CDR3 sequence (DNA): TGTGCCAGCTCACCGCGTAACCCAGATGGCTACACCTTC. It encodes CASSPRNPDGYTF.